Listed below are T cell receptor beta chains from one sample, sequenced in a study of OX40 agonist ivuxolimab in advanced cancers. Clones were read by immunoSEQ multiplex PCR, and TCRdb kept only the in-frame ones, dropping some. This repertoire shows fewer than 95,000 clones, roughly 89% found once; its top ten account for over 0.7%. The sample here was CD4+ or CD8+ T cells sorted from blood, taken in a trial of the OX40 agonist ivuxolimab. The receptors originated from an adult with an advanced solid tumor such as melanoma, head and neck, liver or kidney cancer. Each CDR3 is given with its conserved first and last residue. D genes are given only for firm matches. Not every row has a clone size; where given, it reads once, few, many or a size class.

TRBD1,TRBV19,14,NA,TRBJ2-1,CASSMGTGIYEQFF,TGTGCCAGTAGTATGGGGACAGGGATCTATGAGCAGTTCTTC
NA,TRBV19,14,few,TRBJ1-1,CAPPVGGPNTEAFF,TGTGCCCCCCCAGTCGGAGGACCGAACACTGAAGCTTTCTTT
NA,TRBV5-1,17,few,TRBJ2-5,CASSSPLGQRFQETQYF,TGCGCCAGCAGCAGCCCTCTAGGACAGAGATTCCAAGAGACCCAGTACTTC
TRBD2,TRBV7-9,18,NA,TRBJ2-7,CASSLKRSSGLASYEQYF,TGTGCCAGCAGCTTAAAACGGTCTAGCGGGCTGGCATCCTACGAGCAGTACTTC
TRBD1,TRBV4-2,16,NA,TRBJ1-3,CASSPGTETIGNTIYF,TGTGCCAGCAGCCCTGGGACAGAGACGATTGGAAACACCATATATTTT
TRBD1,TRBV11-2,14,NA,TRBJ2-2,CASSLTGGTGELFF,TGTGCCAGCAGCCTTACAGGGGGCACCGGGGAGCTGTTTTTT
NA,TRBV7-6,11,NA,TRBJ1-3,CASSLGNTIYF,TGTGCCAGCAGCCTCGGAAACACCATATATTTT
TRBD1,TRBV28,15,NA,TRBJ2-7,CASSSSGQGRVEQYF,TGTGCCAGCAGTTCCTCGGGACAGGGGCGGGTCGAGCAGTACTTC
NA,TRBV19,15,NA,TRBJ1-3,CASSTTREAGNTIYF,TGTGCCAGTAGTACGACCCGGGAAGCTGGAAACACCATATATTTT
NA,TRBV19,15,NA,TRBJ2-4,CASSILGLAKNIQYF,TGTGCCAGTAGTATCCTAGGACTAGCCAAAAACATTCAGTACTTC
NA,TRBV6-5,14,NA,TRBJ1-4,CASSRAFRGEKLFF,TGTGCCAGCAGTCGAGCTTTTCGAGGTGAAAAACTGTTTTTT
TRBD2,TRBV2,14,NA,TRBJ2-5,CASSREGLGETQYF,TGTGCCAGCAGTCGGGAGGGCCTTGGGGAGACCCAGTACTTC
TRBD1,TRBV6-1,15,NA,TRBJ1-2,CASRAPGQGAGGYTF,TGTGCCAGCAGGGCACCGGGACAGGGGGCGGGGGGCTACACCTTC
TRBD2,TRBV5-4,16,NA,TRBJ2-7,CASRFASSSGTYEQYF,TGTGCCAGCAGATTCGCCTCATCTAGCGGAACCTACGAGCAGTACTTC
NA,TRBV9,12,NA,TRBJ1-5,CASSVGNQPQHF,TGTGCCAGCAGCGTAGGGAATCAGCCCCAGCATTTT
NA,TRBV5-1,15,NA,TRBJ1-5,CASSPRGSPNQPQHF,TGCGCCAGCAGCCCCCGAGGCAGCCCAAATCAGCCCCAGCATTTT
NA,TRBV6-6,14,once,TRBJ1-1,CASSYGGQNTEAFF,TGTGCCAGCAGTTACGGGGGGCAGAACACTGAAGCTTTCTTT
NA,TRBV9,15,NA,TRBJ2-2,CASSVTATNTGELFF,TGTGCCAGCAGCGTAACCGCGACGAACACCGGGGAGCTGTTTTTT
NA,TRBV11-1,14,NA,TRBJ2-7,CASSPKEFTYEQYF,TGTGCCAGCAGCCCCAAGGAGTTCACCTACGAGCAGTACTTC
NA,TRBV19,11,NA,TRBJ1-1,CASRGNTEAFF,TGTGCCAGTCGAGGAAACACTGAAGCTTTCTTT
NA,TRBV7-9,15,NA,TRBJ1-3,CASSLIRGTGNTIYF,TGTGCCAGCAGCTTAATCAGGGGCACAGGAAACACCATATATTTT
NA,TRBV30,13,NA,TRBJ1-5,CAWSSSHTQPQHF,TGTGCCTGGAGTTCCTCTCACACTCAGCCCCAGCATTTT
NA,TRBV11-2,18,NA,TRBJ2-2,CASSSYRRGSGGTGELFF,TGTGCCAGCAGCTCCTACCGCAGGGGTTCAGGCGGCACCGGGGAGCTGTTTTTT
NA,TRBV28,11,NA,TRBJ1-2,CASSPGRSSTF,TGTGCCAGCAGTCCCGGGCGGTCTTCCACCTTC
TRBD2,TRBV6-1,13,NA,TRBJ2-3,CASGRASTDTQYF,TGTGCCAGCGGGAGGGCGTCGACAGATACGCAGTATTTT
NA,TRBV7-2,13,NA,TRBJ1-1,CASSLERDTEAFF,TGTGCCAGCAGCTTAGAGAGGGACACTGAAGCTTTCTTT
NA,TRBV30,15,NA,TRBJ2-1,CAWSTPYARSGEQFF,TGTGCCTGGAGTACCCCCTATGCTAGATCTGGGGAGCAGTTCTTC
NA,TRBV11-2,14,NA,TRBJ2-3,CASSPGTAADTQYF,TGTGCCAGCAGCCCCGGGACCGCGGCAGATACGCAGTATTTT
TRBD1,TRBV11-3,15,NA,TRBJ1-1,CASSFGPRQGSEAFF,TGTGCCAGCAGCTTTGGTCCGCGACAGGGATCTGAAGCTTTCTTT
TRBD1,TRBV18,16,NA,TRBJ1-3,CASSPNLGQSGNTIYF,TGTGCCAGCTCACCTAACTTGGGACAGTCTGGAAACACCATATATTTT
NA,TRBV7-3,15,NA,TRBJ2-1,CASSLTPARRNEQFF,TGTGCCAGCAGCTTAACGCCCGCCAGACGGAATGAGCAGTTCTTC
TRBD2,TRBV7-2,15,NA,TRBJ2-1,CASSLQAGGWNEQFF,TGTGCCAGCAGCCTCCAAGCGGGAGGGTGGAATGAGCAGTTCTTC
NA,TRBV7-8,15,few,TRBJ1-3,CASSWQGSSGNTIYF,TGTGCCAGCAGCTGGCAGGGGAGCTCTGGAAACACCATATATTTT
TRBD2,TRBV7-2,16,NA,TRBJ2-3,CASSLIGGRITDTQYF,TGTGCCAGCAGCTTAATAGGCGGGAGAATCACAGATACGCAGTATTTT
TRBD2,TRBV5-1,18,NA,TRBJ2-6,CASSSSGSPGSGANVLTF,TGCGCCAGCAGCTCCAGCGGGAGTCCCGGTTCTGGGGCCAACGTCCTGACTTTC
TRBD1,TRBV7-8,16,NA,TRBJ2-7,CASRYGTGNSPYEQYF,TGTGCCAGCAGATATGGGACAGGGAATAGCCCCTACGAGCAGTACTTC
NA,TRBV7-2,15,NA,TRBJ2-7,CASSLERRISYEQYF,TGTGCCAGCAGCTTGGAACGGCGCATCTCCTACGAGCAGTACTTC
NA,TRBV30,14,NA,TRBJ2-1,CAAYSGSSYNEQFF,TGTGCCGCTTATAGCGGCAGCTCCTACAATGAGCAGTTCTTC
NA,TRBV11-2,14,once,TRBJ1-2,CASRPGGPDYGYTF,TGTGCCAGCAGACCCGGGGGGCCGGACTATGGCTACACCTTC
TRBD2,TRBV7-2,13,NA,TRBJ2-3,CASGTSGTDTQYF,TGTGCCAGCGGTACTAGCGGAACAGATACGCAGTATTTT
TRBD1,TRBV6-1,13,NA,TRBJ1-2,CASSVRGLNGYTF,TGTGCCAGCAGTGTAAGGGGGCTGAATGGCTACACCTTC